This is a list of T cell receptor beta chains from one sample in a study of T cell repertoires in cytomegalovirus infection. Their antigens are not known. TCRdb reprocessed the reads via MiXCR and lists one record per CDR3 protein. The profile shows roughly 860,000 distinct CDR3 sequences, 32% of them singletons. The sample consisted of cultured CD8+ T cells from PBMCs, taken from culture after CMV antigen stimulation. All receptors derive from a human donor in good health (CMV status not recorded). Some clones in this sample may be carry-over from other donors' samples. CDR3s include the opening cysteine and the closing phenylalanine or tryptophan. D genes are given only for firm matches. Size is stated for part of the rows, as once, few or many counts, or as a class when the clone is expanded.

V	J	size	D	CDR3	DNA
TRBV4-3	TRBJ2-3	few	.	CASSQDTGSITDTQYF	TGCGCCAGCAGCCAAGATACAGGTTCCATCACAGATACGCAGTATTTT
TRBV6-5	TRBJ2-5	few	TRBD1	CASSYRGGSETQYF	TGTGCCAGCAGTTACAGAGGGGGCAGCGAGACCCAGTACTTC
TRBV27	TRBJ1-1	few	.	CASSLGGPDRGTEAFF	TGTGCCAGCAGTTTAGGGGGTCCCGATCGGGGTACTGAAGCTTTCTTT
TRBV5-1	TRBJ1-4	once	TRBD1	CASSRQGARNEKLFF	TGCGCCAGCAGCAGGCAGGGGGCCCGGAATGAAAAACTGTTTTTT
TRBV5-1	TRBJ2-3	.	.	CASSRPPGETPTDTQYF	TGCGCCAGCAGCCGCCCCCCTGGCGAGACGCCCACAGATACGCAGTATTTT
TRBV20-1	TRBJ2-6	few	.	CSARDPTGSGANVLTF	TGCAGTGCTAGAGATCCGACGGGCTCTGGGGCCAACGTCCTGACTTTC
TRBV2	TRBJ1-1	.	TRBD1	CASSEGGGRNTEAFF	TGTGCCAGCAGTGAAGGAGGGGGCAGGAACACTGAAGCTTTCTTT
TRBV27	TRBJ2-4	few	.	CASSLVGGSNIQYF	TGTGCCAGCAGTTTAGTCGGAGGTTCGAACATTCAGTACTTC
TRBV12-5	TRBJ1-2	.	.	CVSVTGPSSQEVTF	TGTGTTAGTGTTACAGGGCCATCCTCCCAAGAGGTCACCTTC
TRBV12-5	TRBJ2-5	.	TRBD2	CASGLANPGTSGGVLGWTQYF	TGTGCTAGTGGTTTGGCCAATCCCGGGACTAGCGGGGGGGTTTTAGGATGGACCCAGTACTTC
TRBV27	TRBJ2-1	few	.	CASSQPGFSNEQFF	TGTGCCAGCAGTCAACCAGGGTTTAGCAATGAGCAGTTCTTC
TRBV20-1	TRBJ2-1	.	.	CSARDREFEQFF	TGCAGTGCTAGAGACAGGGAGTTTGAGCAGTTCTTC
TRBV20-1	TRBJ2-7	.	.	CSASMGYPYEQYF	TGCAGTGCTAGTATGGGGTACCCGTACGAGCAGTACTTC
TRBV7-2	TRBJ2-7	many	.	CASSSTVSYEQYF	TGTGCCAGCAGCTCGACAGTTTCCTACGAGCAGTACTTC
TRBV7-2	TRBJ2-4	many	TRBD1	CASSSRDRGPGDIQYF	TGTGCCAGCAGCTCCCGGGACAGGGGGCCGGGAGACATTCAGTACTTC
TRBV6-6	TRBJ2-3	.	.	CASSETETWITDTQYF	TGTGCCAGCAGTGAGACAGAGACCTGGATCACAGATACGCAGTATTTT
TRBV6-5	TRBJ2-1	once	TRBD2	CASSQLGGYNEQFF	TGTGCCAGCAGCCAATTGGGGGGGTACAATGAGCAGTTCTTC
TRBV7-6	TRBJ2-3	many	TRBD2	CASSLEARTSGTDTQYF	TGTGCCAGCAGCTTAGAGGCCAGGACTAGCGGCACAGATACGCAGTATTTT
TRBV28	TRBJ1-1	few	TRBD1	CGTGQGANTEAFF	TGTGGAACGGGACAGGGGGCAAACACTGAAGCTTTCTTT
TRBV29-1	TRBJ2-1	few	TRBD2	CSVRTSNVNEQFF	TGCAGCGTTAGGACTAGTAACGTCAATGAGCAGTTCTTC
TRBV27	TRBJ2-1	.	TRBD2	CASSLSSGGIEQFF	TGTGCCAGCAGTTTATCATCGGGGGGGATTGAGCAGTTCTTC
TRBV7-9	TRBJ2-1	few	.	CASSLGRGTTNEQFF	TGTGCCAGCAGCTTAGGCAGGGGAACGACGAATGAGCAGTTCTTC
TRBV6-6	TRBJ1-5	.	TRBD1	CASRYLRDRGGSNQPQHF	TGTGCCAGCAGATATCTCCGGGACAGGGGGGGAAGCAATCAGCCCCAGCATTTT
TRBV4-3	TRBJ1-2	.	.	CASSQVFSYRESGYTF	TGCGCCAGCAGCCAAGTCTTCAGCTACAGGGAGAGTGGCTACACCTTC
TRBV11-3	TRBJ2-1	.	.	CASSPGAGDNEQFF	TGTGCCAGCAGCCCGGGGGCTGGGGACAATGAGCAGTTCTTC
TRBV12-3/TRBV12-4	TRBJ1-5	few	.	CASSFGRQPQHF	TGTGCCAGCAGTTTTGGTCGACAGCCCCAGCATTTT
TRBV2	TRBJ2-1	.	TRBD2	CATLLAGGLNEQFF	TGTGCCACCTTACTAGCGGGGGGTTTGAATGAGCAGTTCTTC
TRBV6-6	TRBJ2-7	many	TRBD1	CASSSGGAGGYEQYF	TGTGCCAGCAGTTCAGGGGGCGCCGGGGGCTACGAGCAGTACTTC
TRBV27	TRBJ2-1	.	TRBD2	CASSFQRGGRSYNEQFF	TGTGCCAGCAGTTTCCAGCGGGGGGGCCGGTCCTACAATGAGCAGTTCTTC
TRBV7-9	TRBJ2-5	.	TRBD2	CASSSSLGLAGVPMETQYF	TGTGCCAGCAGCTCCAGCCTGGGACTAGCGGGGGTCCCCATGGAGACCCAGTACTTC
TRBV7-2	TRBJ2-5	few	.	CASSDPQETQYF	TGTGCCAGCAGCGACCCCCAAGAGACCCAGTACTTC
TRBV15	TRBJ2-5	few	TRBD2	CATSRDSGYLYQETQYF	TGTGCCACCAGCAGAGATAGCGGGTATCTGTACCAAGAGACCCAGTACTTC
TRBV7-8	TRBJ1-5	many	.	CASSSGDIWEPQHF	TGTGCCAGCAGCTCAGGGGACATTTGGGAGCCCCAGCATTTT
TRBV6-2/TRBV6-3	TRBJ2-1	few	TRBD2	CATTFGGEVNEQFF	TGTGCCACCACCTTCGGGGGGGAGGTCAATGAGCAGTTCTTC
TRBV27	TRBJ2-2	.	.	CASKPYPSENTGELFF	TGTGCCAGTAAACCTTATCCTAGCGAGAACACCGGGGAGCTGTTTTTT
TRBV3-1	TRBJ2-7	few	TRBD2	CASSQRATSGDEQYF	TGTGCCAGCAGCCAAAGGGCGACTAGCGGGGACGAGCAGTACTTC
TRBV7-9	TRBJ1-5	few	.	CASSFGPHPRPQPQHF	TGTGCCAGCAGCTTCGGGCCCCACCCTAGGCCACAGCCCCAGCATTTT
TRBV6-2/TRBV6-3	TRBJ1-1	.	.	CASSYSWGNTEVFF	TGTGCCAGCAGTTACTCGTGGGGCAACACTGAAGTTTTCTTT
TRBV19	TRBJ1-6	.	.	CASSIADSSYNSPLHF	TGTGCCAGTAGTATCGCGGACAGCTCCTATAATTCACCCCTCCACTTT
TRBV19	TRBJ2-1	few	TRBD1	CASSARQGAYNEQFF	TGTGCCAGTAGTGCACGACAGGGGGCCTACAATGAGCAGTTCTTC
TRBV7-4	TRBJ1-6	many	.	CASSSTDLGSPLHF	TGTGCCAGCAGCTCGACAGATCTTGGTTCACCCCTCCACTTT